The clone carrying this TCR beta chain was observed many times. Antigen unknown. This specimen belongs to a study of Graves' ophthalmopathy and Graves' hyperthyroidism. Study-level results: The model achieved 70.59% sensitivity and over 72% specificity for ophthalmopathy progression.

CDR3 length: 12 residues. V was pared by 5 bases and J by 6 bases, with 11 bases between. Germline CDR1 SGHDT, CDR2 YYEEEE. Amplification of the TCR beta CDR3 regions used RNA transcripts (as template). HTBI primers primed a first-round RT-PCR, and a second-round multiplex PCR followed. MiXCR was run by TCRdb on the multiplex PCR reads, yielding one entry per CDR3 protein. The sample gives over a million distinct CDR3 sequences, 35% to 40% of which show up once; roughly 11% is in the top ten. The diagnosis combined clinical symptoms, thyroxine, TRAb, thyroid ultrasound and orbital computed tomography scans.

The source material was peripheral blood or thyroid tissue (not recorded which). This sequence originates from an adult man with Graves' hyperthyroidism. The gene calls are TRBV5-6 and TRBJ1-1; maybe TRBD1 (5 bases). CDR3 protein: CASRYLTAEAFF. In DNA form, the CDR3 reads TGTGCCAGCAGATACTTGACAGCTGAAGCTTTCTTT.